These 17 T cell receptor beta chains came from one sample sequenced in a study of T-cell reconstitution after alpha-beta-depleted transplantation in children. A library of TCRbeta sequences, prepared with unique molecular identifiers, was generated. TCRdb reprocessed the PCR reads with MiXCR, giving one entry per CDR3 protein. Among about 610,000 distinct CDR3 sequences, roughly 10% were seen once, and the ten largest hold roughly 3.9%. The starting material was PBMCs from the stem cell graft donor, obtained from the stem cell graft. The receptors were gathered from a human donor who donated a stem cell graft to a child with acute myeloid leukemia.

This clonotype was recorded a few times. This chain links TRBV11-1 with TRBJ2-1, with TRBD2 matching over 7 bases. CDR1 SGHAT and CDR2 FQDESV come from the germline V gene (reference sequence). Unmatched junction bases numbered 25, after V lost 5 bases and J lost 6 bases. The CDR3 sequence is 20 residues long. The CDR3 DNA sequence: TGTGCCAGCAGCCTCAAAAGGGGAGCGGGACTCCTTGAGGGGATCAATGAGCAGTTCTTC. Translated: CASSLKRGAGLLEGINEQFF.

This clonotype came up many times. The chain uses TRBV28 and TRBJ2-3; TRBD2 matches at 8 bases. J was trimmed by 3 bases and V by 6 bases; bases with no gene match: 5. The CDR3 runs 14 residues. Germline loops: CDR1 MDHEN, CDR2 SYDVKM. The CDR3 loop reads CASSPGGKTDTQYF. The CDR3 bases are TGTGCCAGCAGCCCGGGAGGGAAAACAGATACGCAGTATTTT.

This clonotype showed up just a few times. The V and J genes are TRBV20-1 and TRBJ2-3, with 7 bases that match TRBD1. Germline CDR1 DFQATT, CDR2 SNEGSKA (reference sequence). The V and J ends lost 0 bases and 1 base, in that order; junction bases with no gene match: 13. The CDR3 totals 18 residues. This CDR3 reads CSARERISRQGRTDTQYF. As DNA, the CDR3 is TGCAGTGCTAGAGAACGTATTAGCCGACAGGGTCGCACAGATACGCAGTATTTT.

This clonotype was seen at least ten times. This chain joins TRBV7-2 and TRBJ2-1; 7 bases align to TRBD1. Germline CDR1 and CDR2: SGHTA and FQGNSA. CDR3 length: 13 amino acids. The V segment lost 5 bases and the J segment 8 bases; nucleotides outside the gene matches: 6. CDR3 DNA: TGTGCCAGCAGCCCGACAGGGATCGATGAGCAGTTCTTC. This translates into CASSPTGIDEQFF.

This clonotype has a handful of counts. The chain has TRBV3-1 and TRBJ1-5; D unclear. The ends were cut back, 6 bases at V and 7 bases at J, with 16 bases in the middle. The CDR3 extends over 14 amino acids. CDR1 is LGHDT and CDR2 is YNNKEL in the germline V gene (reference sequence). The CDR3 DNA reads TGTGCCAGCAGTTCCGAAGGACTCAGGCAGCCCCAGCATTTT. Translated: CASSSEGLRQPQHF.

There are a few counts of this clonotype. V and J are TRBV4-3 and TRBJ1-2; TRBD1 agrees at 8 bases. This CDR3 spans 19 amino acids. The germline CDR1 and CDR2 sequences are LGHNA and YSLEER. Trimming at V came to 0 bases and at J to 1 base, leaving 13 bases not matched to a gene. CDR3 loop: CASSQDLEAGGVINYGYTF. CDR3 nucleotides: TGCGCCAGCAGCCAAGATCTTGAGGCAGGGGGCGTTATTAACTATGGCTACACCTTC.

This chain links TRBV7-2 with TRBJ2-7; TRBD1 matches at 12 bases. Germline trimming cut 3 bases from V and 7 bases from J; bases unmatched to any gene: 7. In germline, CDR1 is SGHTA, CDR2 FQGNSA. CDR3 length: 15 amino acids. The chain's CDR3 is CASSLGQGALSEQYF. The DNA for the CDR3 is TGTGCCAGCAGCTTGGGACAGGGGGCACTTAGTGAGCAGTACTTC.

The table lists this clonotype with many counts. The rearrangement joins TRBV6-5 to TRBJ1-4, with TRBD1 identical over 10 bases. Trimming at V came to 2 bases and at J to 6 bases, leaving 6 bases not matched to a gene. CDR1 and CDR2 (germline): MNHEY, SVGAGI. The length of the CDR3 is 16 residues. Here the CDR3 reads CASSYQPGQGYEKLFF. CDR3 sequence (DNA): TGTGCCAGCAGTTACCAACCGGGACAGGGGTATGAAAAACTGTTTTTT.

V is TRBV6-4 and J is TRBJ2-1; the match to TRBD2 covers 9 bases. CDR1 is MRHNA, CDR2 SNTAGT, per germline. The V and J ends lost 5 bases and 6 bases, in that order; junction bases with no gene match: 8. The CDR3 is made up of 15 amino acids. The CDR3 DNA reads as TGTGCCAGCAGTCTTAGCGGGAGTGGGGGCAATGAGCAGTTCTTC. As protein: CASSLSGSGGNEQFF.

This clonotype was observed a few times. This CDR3 reads CASSLKPSGSYEQYF. CDR3 nucleotides: TGTGCCAGCAGTTTAAAGCCTAGCGGGAGCTACGAGCAGTACTTC. The chain recombines TRBV27 with TRBJ2-7; the match to TRBD2 covers 10 bases. From germline, CDR1 is MNHEY and CDR2 SMNVEV (reference sequence). The CDR3 runs 15 residues. Losses at the gene ends were 2 bases for V and 3 bases for J; bases not matched to a gene: 4.

This clonotype was seen repeatedly, ten times or more. V and J are TRBV20-1 and TRBJ1-2, with D possibly being TRBD1 (5 bases). Germline V CDR1 and CDR2: DFQATT, SNEGSKA (reference sequence). V was trimmed by 1 base and J by 2 bases, leaving 8 bases between them. This CDR3 is 13 amino acids long. The CDR3 DNA reads as TGCAGTGCTAGAGTTGGGGGGAACTATGGCTACACCTTC. Its protein is CSARVGGNYGYTF.

The V and J genes are TRBV20-1 and TRBJ2-1; 8 bases fit TRBD1. The CDR3 contains 14 residues. The ends lost 6 bases at V and 8 bases at J; junction bases unmatched: 12. CDR1 is DFQATT and CDR2 is SNEGSKA in the germline V gene (reference sequence). In DNA form, the CDR3 reads TGCAGTGCCGCAACAGGGACAGGCATATATGAGCAGTTCTTC. It translates to CSAATGTGIYEQFF.

The chain uses TRBV12-3 or TRBV12-4 and TRBJ1-1; 7 positions match TRBD1. V was pared by 6 bases and J by 1 base, with 8 bases of the junction left unmatched. The CDR3 is 15 amino acids. The CDR3 DNA reads as TGTGCCAGCAGCCCCCACCAGGGGGGGAACACTGAAGCTTTCTTT. Its translation is CASSPHQGGNTEAFF.

This clonotype turned up a few times. The CDR3 DNA reads as TGCAGTGCTAACGGACTAGTCTACAATGAGCAGTTCTTC. Its translation: CSANGLVYNEQFF. The chain joins TRBV20-1 to TRBJ2-1; 7 nucleotides align to TRBD2. Germline loops: CDR1 DFQATT, CDR2 SNEGSKA (reference sequence). This CDR3 spans 13 amino acids. V shed 4 bases, J shed 3 bases, and the junction held 3 bases outside the gene matches.

This clonotype was recorded at least ten times. The CDR3: CAISGLAGPRNEQFF. In DNA form, the CDR3 reads TGTGCCATCAGCGGACTAGCGGGCCCCCGGAATGAGCAGTTCTTC. The rearrangement uses TRBV10-3 and TRBJ2-1; TRBD2 agrees at 11 bases. Trimming took 6 bases from V and 7 from J; bases not matched to a gene: 8. This CDR3 is built from 15 residues. Germline CDR1 and CDR2: ENHRY and SYGVKD.

This clonotype has ten or more counts. The chain has TRBV20-1 and TRBJ2-7; 10 nucleotides match TRBD1. Per germline, CDR1 DFQATT and CDR2 SNEGSKA (reference sequence). The CDR3 is 15 residues long. Losses at the gene ends were 6 bases for V and 5 bases for J; bases not matched to a gene: 13. DNA of the CDR3: TGCAGTGCAAGGGTGACAGGGGGCTTTTCTGACGAGCAGTACTTC. This sequence encodes CSARVTGGFSDEQYF.

This chain connects TRBV5-1 to TRBJ1-1, with TRBD1 identical over 8 bases. Germline CDR1 SGHRS, CDR2 YFSETQ. The ends lost 0 bases at V and 2 bases at J; junction bases unmatched: 3. The CDR3 consists of 15 residues. CDR3 sequence: CASSLAGTGNTEAFF. CDR3 bases: TGCGCCAGCAGCTTGGCCGGGACAGGTAACACTGAAGCTTTCTTT.